This passage covers 13 T cell receptor beta chains from one sample sequenced in a study of cytomegalovirus exposure and HLA in healthy donors (dated by TCRdb to 2016 to 2017). Receptor amplification or capture employed the immunoSEQ multiplex PCR assay. For the multiplex PCR, a mixture combining 60 forward primers for TCR Vbeta segments and 13 reverse primers for TCR Jbeta segments was used. TCRdb holds this immuneACCESS table with in-frame rearrangements only. Some clones are missing; in checked studies, unresolved V genes explain under half, and the rest has no known cause. This sample lists about 120,000 clones; over 70% were detected once. Around 4.5% of the sample belongs to the ten largest clones. The sample was PBMCs. These receptors were obtained from a woman aged 40 to 50 in good health and CMV-seronegative.

The V and J genes are TRBV5-1 and TRBJ2-3; 7 positions match TRBD1. CDR3 length equals 14 residues. Trimming removed 0 bases from V and 4 bases from J; junction bases left unmatched: 2. Looked up from germline, CDR1 is SGHRS and CDR2 is YFSETQ. The CDR3 coding sequence is TGCGCCAGCAGCTTGGCGACAGGGTCAGATACGCAGTATTTT. Translating gives CASSLATGSDTQYF.

V and J are TRBV11-2 and TRBJ1-4; D is perhaps TRBD1 (6 bases). Germline V lookup: CDR1 SGHAT, CDR2 FQNNGV. V was trimmed by 5 bases and J by 4 bases, leaving 11 bases between them. The CDR3 is 14 residues long. The CDR3 loop is CASSRRGHNEKLFF. CDR3 DNA sequence: TGTGCCAGCAGCCGCCGGGGACATAATGAAAAACTGTTTTTT.

The rearrangement joins TRBV9 to TRBJ1-5; D may be TRBD1 (6 bases). V lost 3 bases, J lost 0 bases, and 22 bases lay in between. The germline CDR1 and CDR2 sequences are SGDLS and YYNGEE. The CDR3 extends over 19 amino acids. DNA of the CDR3: TGTGCCAGCAGCGAGCAGGGGATGCGTGGGCAATATAGCAATCAGCCCCAGCATTTT. This encodes CASSEQGMRGQYSNQPQHF.

The V call is TRBV10-2, the J call TRBJ2-3; D might be TRBD1 (7 bases). V was trimmed by 6 bases and J by 5 bases, leaving 21 bases between them. This CDR3 has 16 residues. Germline V CDR1 and CDR2: WSHSY, SAAADI. The CDR3 DNA is TGCGCCAGCAGCAGAGCAGGGGGGTGGGTGGGAGATACGCAGTATTTT. Residues: CASSRAGGWVGDTQYF.

V is TRBV7-2 and J is TRBJ2-5; no firm D call. Germline V gene lookup returns CDR1 SGHTA and CDR2 FQGNSA. V was shortened by 1 base and J by 1 base, with 13 bases between the two germline ends. This CDR3 comprises 16 residues. This chain's CDR3 is CASSLEVLQTQETQYF. The CDR3 region has the DNA TGTGCCAGCAGCTTAGAAGTATTACAGACCCAAGAGACCCAGTACTTC.

The J gene is TRBJ2-7, the V gene TRBV11-2; 7 nucleotides line up with TRBD2. This CDR3 is built from 12 residues. J was trimmed by 12 bases and V by 2 bases; bases with no gene match: 7. Germline-derived CDR1 and CDR2 are SGHAT and FQNNGV. CDR3 in DNA: TGTGCCAGCAGCTTATCCAGCGGGGAAGCGTACTTC. The encoded protein is CASSLSSGEAYF.

The V and J genes are TRBV6-1 and TRBJ1-1; 7 nucleotides align to TRBD1. The CDR3 extends over 13 amino acids. CDR1 is MNHNS, CDR2 SASEGT, per germline. J lost 11 bases, V lost 5 bases, and 11 bases had no gene match. Here the CDR3 DNA reads TGTGCCAGCAGTCAACCCGGGGTGACAGGGGCTTTCTTT. It translates to CASSQPGVTGAFF.

This chain joins TRBV27 and TRBJ2-3; TRBD2 matches at 13 bases. The CDR3 has 16 amino acids. V shed 2 bases and J 1 base; nucleotides not matched to a gene: 0. Germline V gives CDR1 MNHEY, CDR2 SMNVEV (reference sequence). The CDR3 reads CASSLGLAGGTDTQYF. CDR3 DNA: TGTGCCAGCAGTTTAGGACTAGCGGGAGGCACAGATACGCAGTATTTT.

In its sample, this clone was seen a few times. The chain uses TRBV7-2 and TRBJ2-6; D ambiguous. V lost 5 bases and J lost 1, with 12 bases in between. The CDR3 has 16 residues. The germline CDR1 and CDR2 sequences are SGHTA and FQGNSA. CDR3 region: CASSPRHTSGANVLTF. CDR3 nucleotide sequence: TGTGCCAGCAGCCCTCGACACACGTCTGGGGCCAACGTCCTGACTTTC.

This clone was seen a few times. The gene calls are TRBV9 and TRBJ2-1; D may be TRBD1 (6 bases). In germline, CDR1 is SGDLS, CDR2 YYNGEE. The CDR3 runs to 15 residues. Trimming left V 3 bases short and J 4 bases short, with 14 bases between. For the CDR3, the DNA is TGTGCCAGCAGCGAGACCGGGACATATTACAATGAGCAGTTCTTC. It encodes CASSETGTYYNEQFF.

The rearrangement joins TRBV9 to TRBJ2-2; D is unresolved. Germline V gene lookup returns CDR1 SGDLS and CDR2 YYNGEE. V was trimmed by 2 bases and J by 5 bases, leaving 4 bases between them. The CDR3 extends over 12 amino acids. This CDR3 reads CASSVGTGELFF. In DNA form, the CDR3 reads TGTGCCAGCAGCGTCGGGACCGGGGAGCTGTTTTTT.

The V gene is TRBV28, the J gene TRBJ1-1; TRBD1 agrees at 7 bases. V lost 4 bases, J lost 0 bases, and 5 bases stayed unmatched. Germline-derived CDR1 and CDR2 are MDHEN and SYDVKM. The CDR3 contains 15 residues. The CDR3 DNA is TGTGCCAGCAGTTCAGACGGGACAGTGAACACTGAAGCTTTCTTT. It yields the protein CASSSDGTVNTEAFF.

The gene calls are TRBV4-3 and TRBJ2-3; TRBD2 might be the D (7 bases). V lost 2 bases and J 4 bases, leaving 13 bases between the germline ends. This CDR3 is 15 amino acids long. In germline, CDR1 is LGHNA, CDR2 YSLEER. CDR3 bases: TGCGCCAGCAGCCAAAGGACGGGGGGCCCAGATACGCAGTATTTT. Encoded protein: CASSQRTGGPDTQYF.